This TCR beta chain appears in the sequencing data of a study of neurological immune-mediated disorders. Study at large: There were 35 or so multiple sclerosis patients; approximately 30 were relapsing-remitting and 3 were secondary progressive.

Study-level points and caveats: HTLV-1-associated myelopathy displayed the greatest TCR clonal expansion, and multiple sclerosis exhibited the smallest, lower than that of healthy controls. There were no CDR3 amino acid sequences shared by expanded clones across subjects, a result suggesting private repertoires in all groups.

CDR3 length: 15 residues. Germline V gene lookup returns CDR1 SGHDT and CDR2 YYEEEE. V was pared by 0 bases and J by 7 bases, with 16 bases between. This clonotype was observed many times. Its cognate antigen is unknown. TCRdb passed the 5' RACE reads through MiXCR, listing each CDR3 protein once. This sample carries 100,000 or so distinct CDR3 sequences, roughly 3.5% of them seen once, and the ten largest clones take 5.5% to 6.5%. This TCR was sampled from a woman under 30 with multiple sclerosis. The specimen was PBMCs. V usage is TRBV5-6 and J usage is TRBJ1-2; possibly TRBD1 for D (5 bases). The CDR3 DNA sequence: TGTGCCAGCAGCTTGGTGTCTGGGACGGCCTTTGGCTACACCTTC. This translates into CASSLVSGTAFGYTF.